These 32 T cell receptor beta chains were sequenced from one sample in a study of blood T cell repertoires in COVID-19. Using immunoSEQ multiplex PCR, the repertoire was profiled, and TCRdb retains in-frame clones only, with some absent. The table has tens of thousands of clones, 70% to 90% seen once. Material: peripheral blood. Receptors originate from a human donor in a cohort sampled during active COVID-19.

This chain connects TRBV5-6 to TRBJ1-2; TRBD1 matches 9 bases. Germline V gene lookup returns CDR1 SGHDT and CDR2 YYEEEE. The trim removed 0 bases at V and 8 bases at J, leaving 5 bases unmatched. The CDR3 is 14 residues long. CDR3 nucleotides: TGTGCCAGCAGCTTGGAGGGACAGGGAGGCGGCTACACCTTC. Its translation: CASSLEGQGGGYTF. Using reference TRBV5-6 and TRBJ1-2 for the parts outside the CDR3, the full variable domain is DAGVTQSPTHLIKTRGQQVTLRCSPKSGHDTVSWYQQALGQGPQFIFQYYEEEERQRGNFPDRFSGHQFPNYSSELNVNALLLGDSALYLCASSLEGQGGGYTFGSGTRLTVV.

The CDR3 here is CASIRTGGGQETQYF. CDR3 nucleotides: TGTGCCAGCATCCGGACAGGGGGCGGGCAAGAGACCCAGTACTTC. The rearrangement links TRBV7-2 to TRBJ2-5; 11 positions agree with TRBD1. The CDR3 is 15 amino acids. Germline V lookup: CDR1 SGHTA, CDR2 FQGNSA. Unmatched junction bases numbered 6, after V lost 7 bases and J lost 2 bases.

The chain has TRBV7-3 and TRBJ2-7; TRBD1 is a possible D gene (5 bases). Germline V gene sequence: CDR1 SGHTA, CDR2 FQGTGA. The CDR3 covers 15 residues. V was pared by 2 bases and J by 2 bases, with 13 bases between. CDR3 coding DNA: TGTGCCAGCAGCTTAGGAACAGGATTACCCTACGAGCAGTACTTC. It yields the protein CASSLGTGLPYEQYF.

The V gene is TRBV5-5, the J gene TRBJ2-1, with 8 bases fitting TRBD2. This CDR3 region has 16 residues. CDR1 SGHKS and CDR2 YYEKEE come from the germline V gene (reference sequence). Trimming at V came to 3 bases and at J to 2 bases, leaving 7 bases not matched to a gene. CDR3: CASSYTTGGTYNEQFF. The CDR3 DNA sequence: TGTGCCAGCAGCTATACAACGGGGGGGACCTACAATGAGCAGTTCTTC.

The genes are TRBV6-4 and TRBJ1-2; tentative D call: TRBD1 (5 bases). The CDR3 is made up of 14 amino acids. Trimming took off 2 bases at V and 2 bases at J, with 9 bases between the two ends. The germline V gene encodes CDR1 MRHNA and CDR2 SNTAGT. CDR3 coding DNA: TGTGCCAGCAGTGACGGATCAGGGAACTATGGCTACACCTTC. Residues: CASSDGSGNYGYTF.

This clone appeared a single time. This chain connects TRBV28 to TRBJ2-1; 11 bases are shared with TRBD2. The CDR3 extends over 14 amino acids. The J segment lost 5 bases and the V segment lost 6 bases, leaving 3 bases of the junction unmatched. Per the germline V gene, CDR1 is MDHEN and CDR2 is SYDVKM. CDR3 amino acids: CASRIAGGDNEQFF. The CDR3 coding sequence is TGTGCCAGCAGGATAGCGGGAGGGGACAATGAGCAGTTCTTC.

V and J are TRBV5-1 and TRBJ1-5, with D perhaps TRBD1 (5 bases). The CDR3 runs 15 residues. Germline CDR1 and CDR2: SGHRS and YFSETQ. V shed 4 bases and J shed 2 bases, with 13 bases lying between them. CDR3 loop: CASSAGYGGNQPQHF. CDR3 nucleotides: TGCGCCAGCAGCGCAGGGTACGGAGGCAATCAGCCCCAGCATTTT.

This clone showed up just once. This sequence joins TRBV6-5 and TRBJ2-7; 8 nucleotides match TRBD1. There are 15 residues in the CDR3. Looked up from germline, CDR1 is MNHEY and CDR2 is SVGAGI. With V trimmed by 2 bases and J by 1 base, 4 bases remained unmatched. The CDR3 DNA reads TGTGCCAGCAGTTACACAGACAGGGGATCCTACGAGCAGTACTTC. Translated: CASSYTDRGSYEQYF.

V and J are TRBV2 and TRBJ2-1; TRBD2 agrees at 8 bases. The CDR3 sequence is 14 residues long. V trimming: 6 bases; J trimming: 4 bases; junction bases outside the gene matches: 5. Germline loops: CDR1 SNHLY, CDR2 FYNNEI. CDR3 bases: TGTGCCAGCAGGGATAGCGGGGCTTACAATGAGCAGTTCTTC. It yields the protein CASRDSGAYNEQFF.

This clone has just one count. The gene calls are TRBV7-9 and TRBJ2-7; 7 nucleotides align to TRBD1. The CDR3 contains 15 residues. Germline V gene sequence: CDR1 SEHNR, CDR2 FQNEAQ (reference sequence). J lost 2 bases, V lost 3 bases, and 7 bases had no gene match. The CDR3 nucleotides are TGTGCCAGCAGCTTCAAACAGGGGTTAACCTACGAGCAGTACTTC. This gives the protein CASSFKQGLTYEQYF.

This clone showed up just a few times. The chain uses TRBV7-2 and TRBJ1-6; D is unclear. The CDR3 sequence is 12 residues long. Between the trimmed V and J ends, which lost 5 bases and 9 bases, there was a span of 8 bases. The germline V gene encodes CDR1 SGHTA and CDR2 FQGNSA. Written as DNA, the CDR3 is TGTGCCAGCAGCCTCACAATTTCACCCCTCCACTTT. It translates to CASSLTISPLHF.

V usage is TRBV5-1 and J usage is TRBJ2-2, with a weak D call TRBD2 (6 bases). The V gene lost 3 bases and the J gene lost 1 base, with 10 bases spanning the gap. Germline V gene lookup returns CDR1 SGHRS and CDR2 YFSETQ. CDR3 size: 15 residues. As DNA, the CDR3 is TGCGCCAGCAGCTGGGGGGACGGGAACACCGGGGAGCTGTTTTTT. As protein: CASSWGDGNTGELFF.

The V gene is TRBV30, the J gene TRBJ1-1, with D tentatively TRBD1 (5 bases). The CDR3 consists of 15 residues. Germline CDR1 and CDR2: GTSNPN and SVGIG (reference sequence). The germline V and J ends were trimmed by 4 bases and 1 base, with 16 bases remaining between them. CDR3 DNA: TGTGCCTGGACCCCAGGGCAGGGAACGAACACTGAAGCTTTCTTT. This encodes CAWTPGQGTNTEAFF.

The genes are TRBV18 and TRBJ1-2; weak D call: TRBD1 (5 bases). Germline assignment: CDR1 KGHSH and CDR2 LQKENI. The CDR3 is made up of 14 amino acids. Trimming removed 3 bases from V and 6 bases from J, with 14 bases in between. The CDR3 loop is CASSPLALGHGYTF. The CDR3 bases are TGTGCCAGCTCACCCTTGGCCCTGGGGCATGGCTACACCTTC.

This clone was seen once. The genes are TRBV19 and TRBJ2-5; no definite D call. The ends were cut back, 2 bases at V and 1 base at J, with 11 bases in the middle. The CDR3 is made up of 15 amino acids. Germline values: CDR1 LNHDA, CDR2 SQIVND (reference sequence). The CDR3 spells CASSISAQAQETQYF. The CDR3 region has the DNA TGTGCCAGTAGTATAAGTGCGCAGGCCCAAGAGACCCAGTACTTC.

The CDR3 DNA reads TGTGCCAGCAGCCAGCGAAATCAGGGTTACCAAGAGACCCAGTACTTC. As protein: CASSQRNQGYQETQYF. The chain has TRBV3-1 (or the pseudogene TRBV3-2) and TRBJ2-5; D possibly corresponds to TRBD1 (5 bases). Per the germline V gene, CDR1 is LGHDT and CDR2 is YNNKEL (reference sequence). The CDR3 is 16 residues long. With 3 bases removed from V and 0 bases from J, the gap between germline ends came to 14 bases.

V is TRBV7-2 and J is TRBJ2-1; no definite D call. CDR3 length equals 14 residues. Germline-derived CDR1 and CDR2 are SGHTA and FQGNSA. Trimming shortened V by 1 base and J by 9 bases, and 13 bases separated the two germline ends. The CDR3 bases are TGTGCCAGCAGCTTAGAGATTGGGCACAGTGAGCAGTTCTTC. Translating it yields CASSLEIGHSEQFF.

Notes on this clone: A junction boundary mismatches the germline segment, possibly from a read error. V usage is TRBV11-2 and J usage is TRBJ2-2, with D maybe TRBD2 (5 bases). This CDR3 comprises 17 residues. Germline V gene sequence: CDR1 SGHAT, CDR2 FQNNGV. The CDR3 region is CASSSLRGRANTGELFF. CDR3 nucleotides: TGTGCCAGCAGCTCGCTTAGAGGGCGGGCGAATACCGGGGAGCTGTTTTTT.

This clone was seen just once. The chain links TRBV7-9 to TRBJ2-5; 9 positions match TRBD2. Trimming took 7 bases from V and 5 from J; bases not matched to a gene: 5. This CDR3 comprises 13 residues. The germline gives CDR1 SEHNR, CDR2 FQNEAQ (reference sequence). This CDR3 reads CASTIAGVETQYF. DNA of the CDR3: TGTGCCAGCACCATAGCGGGAGTGGAGACCCAGTACTTC.

This chain joins TRBV7-6 and TRBJ2-6, with a weak D call TRBD1 (6 bases). Between the trimmed V and J ends, which lost 2 bases and 1 base, there was a span of 18 bases. Germline V gene lookup returns CDR1 SGHVS and CDR2 FNYEAQ. This CDR3 contains 19 residues. The CDR3 protein is CASSLYIPGVESGANVLTF. CDR3 bases: TGTGCCAGCAGCTTATACATCCCAGGGGTTGAATCTGGGGCCAACGTCCTGACTTTC.

The chain combines TRBV3-1 (or the pseudogene TRBV3-2) with TRBJ2-5; 7 bases are shared with TRBD2. The CDR3 consists of 14 residues. Germline V CDR1 and CDR2: LGHDT, YNNKEL (reference sequence). V lost 7 bases, J lost 1 base, and 6 bases stayed unmatched. The CDR3 sequence: CASTRDYLQETQYF. As DNA, the CDR3 is TGTGCCAGCACCCGGGACTACCTCCAAGAGACCCAGTACTTC.

This clone turned up a few times. The genes are TRBV11-2 and TRBJ1-1; D possibly corresponds to TRBD1 (5 bases). V lost 3 bases and J 3 bases, leaving 14 bases between the germline ends. CDR1 SGHAT and CDR2 FQNNGV come from the germline V gene. The CDR3 has 15 residues. CDR3 amino acids: CASSLGGMGDTEAFF. The CDR3 nucleotides are TGTGCCAGCAGCTTGGGGGGAATGGGGGACACTGAAGCTTTCTTT. The whole variable domain, filled in from reference TRBV11-2 and TRBJ1-1, reads EAGVAQSPRYKIIEKRQSVAFWCNPISGHATLYWYQQILGQGPKLLIQFQNNGVVDDSQLPKDRFSAERLKGVDSTLKIQPAKLEDSAVYLCASSLGGMGDTEAFFGQGTRLTVV.

The rearrangement uses TRBV27 and TRBJ2-1; TRBD2 agrees at 8 bases. This CDR3 has 13 residues. The germline gives CDR1 MNHEY, CDR2 SMNVEV (reference sequence). V lost 2 bases to trimming and J lost 12 bases; unmatched junction nucleotides: 6. CDR3 sequence reads: CASSLDRGGAQFF. CDR3 in DNA: TGTGCCAGCAGTTTAGATCGGGGGGGAGCGCAGTTCTTC.

This clone was seen a single time. The V call is TRBV4-1, the J call TRBJ1-4; perhaps TRBD1 as D (5 bases). The CDR3 length is 15 residues. The germline V and J ends were trimmed by 4 bases and 0 bases, with 9 bases remaining between them. The V gene's germline CDR1 is MGHRA and CDR2 YSYEKL. CDR3 in DNA: TGCGCCAGCAGCCGGAGACAGACAACTAATGAAAAACTGTTTTTT. Translated, it gives CASSRRQTTNEKLFF.

This sequence joins TRBV6-5 and TRBJ2-1, with 10 bases aligning to TRBD2. The V gene's germline CDR1 is MNHEY and CDR2 SVGAGI. Trimming removed 6 bases from V and 6 bases from J; junction bases left unmatched: 8. The CDR3 loop spans 15 amino acids. For the CDR3, the DNA is TGTGCCAGCAGCTGGACTAGCGGAAGTTCCAATGAGCAGTTCTTC. Amino acids: CASSWTSGSSNEQFF.

This clone showed up just once. The chain recombines TRBV30 with TRBJ2-1, with TRBD2 matching over 7 bases. CDR1 is GTSNPN, CDR2 SVGIG, per germline (reference sequence). With 0 bases clipped from V and 0 bases from J, the junction kept 8 bases outside the gene matches. There are 17 residues in the CDR3. CDR3 nucleotides: TGTGCCTGGAGTGTATTGCCAGCGGGACGCTCCTACAATGAGCAGTTCTTC. This encodes CAWSVLPAGRSYNEQFF.

Note on this clone: Other DNA sequences within the sample encode an identical CDR3. The chain uses TRBV27 and TRBJ2-7; D is unclear. Per germline, CDR1 MNHEY and CDR2 SMNVEV (reference sequence). Trimming shortened V by 8 bases and J by 2 bases, and 7 bases separated the two germline ends. This CDR3 region has 11 residues. The CDR3 sequence is CASSSTYEQYF. CDR3 nucleotide sequence: TGTGCCAGCTCTTCTACCTACGAGCAGTACTTC.

The CDR3 region is CASSTRSGFTEAFF. The CDR3 bases are TGTGCCAGTAGTACCCGCTCAGGGTTCACTGAAGCTTTCTTT. The chain is built from TRBV19 and TRBJ1-1; possibly TRBD1 for D (5 bases). The germline V gene has CDR1 LNHDA and CDR2 SQIVND (reference sequence). The CDR3 runs to 14 residues. Deletions cut 4 bases from V and 4 bases from J, with 13 bases between.

The rearrangement joins TRBV4-3 to TRBJ2-7; 10 nucleotides agree with TRBD1. V trimming: 2 bases; J trimming: 4 bases; junction bases outside the gene matches: 8. Per germline, CDR1 LGHNA and CDR2 YSLEER. This CDR3 region has 16 residues. The CDR3 DNA reads TGCGCCAGCAGCCAAAGCCCCGGGACAGGGGTTTACGAGCAGTACTTC. Its protein is CASSQSPGTGVYEQYF.

In regard to this clone: Mismatch with germline at one junction end may stem from a read error. The CDR3 nucleotides read TGTGCCAGCAGTGAAGCTACGTCCCGGGACAGGGGAAGAGACTTC. The encoded protein is CASSEATSRDRGRDF. The V gene is TRBV6-1, the J gene TRBJ2-7, with 10 bases fitting TRBD1. The germline CDR1 and CDR2 sequences are MNHNS and SASEGT. This CDR3 region has 15 residues.

The chain employs TRBV10-3 and TRBJ1-2, with 9 bases identical to TRBD1. Trimming cost V 2 bases and J 7 bases; bases outside gene matches: 8. Germline V gives CDR1 ENHRY, CDR2 SYGVKD. The CDR3 has 15 residues. The DNA of the CDR3 is TGTGCCATCAGTGAGGCCGGGACAGGGATCGGTGGCTACACCTTC. Its translation is CAISEAGTGIGGYTF.

The rearrangement links TRBV28 to TRBJ2-1; 13 bases agree with TRBD2. The V gene end was trimmed by 6 bases and the J gene end by 0 bases; junction bases not matched to a gene: 14. The CDR3 contains 20 residues. Per the germline V gene, CDR1 is MDHEN and CDR2 is SYDVKM. This CDR3 reads CASRDEEGLAGQSSYNEQFF. CDR3 nucleotides: TGTGCCAGCAGGGACGAGGAGGGACTAGCGGGGCAAAGCTCCTACAATGAGCAGTTCTTC.